This TCR beta chain was profiled in a study of shared clonotypes between healthy human individuals. Study-wide results and caveats: The study found lower generation probabilities in non-shared clonotypes than in those shared by all four donors.

The deep-level immunoSEQ assay was used. This table comes from immunoSEQ multiplex PCR, and its TCRdb copy is limited to in-frame clones, with some not included. The sample lists approximately 2.5 million clones; 85% to 95% were seen once. Note on this clone: Its antigen remains unknown. This CDR3 is also generated by other DNA sequences in the sample.

CDR3 length equals 15 residues. J lost 2 bases, V lost 2 bases, and 1 base had no gene match. Germline V gene lookup returns CDR1 KGHSH and CDR2 LQKENI. Into CD45RA+ naive and CD45RA-negative memory subsets, the CD4+ cells were split. The TCR comes from a man aged 18 to 30 in good health. J is TRBJ1-1 and V is TRBV18, with 11 bases that match TRBD1. Sequenced input: naive CD4+ T cells sorted from blood. Sample subset: CD45RA+ positively selected. The CDR3 reads CASSPGTGGNTEAFF. CDR3 DNA: TGTGCCAGCTCACCAGGGACAGGGGGAAACACTGAAGCTTTCTTT.